The rows below give T cell receptor beta chains drawn from one sample of a study of cytomegalovirus exposure and HLA in healthy donors. The assay was immunoSEQ multiplex PCR, and TCRdb's table has in-frame clones only and misses some. The table has about 130,000 clones, around 79% seen once. Sequencing was performed on PBMCs. These receptors were taken from a woman in her 40s in good health and CMV-seropositive. The CDR3 runs from the conserved cysteine through the conserved F or W. D genes are given only for firm matches. Clone size is not always given. Where it is, it says once, few, many or a class for expanded clones.

clone size	V gene	J gene	D gene	CDR3 DNA	CDR3 protein
.	TRBV4-1	TRBJ2-5	TRBD2	TGCGCCAGCAGCCAAGTCCTTCGACTAGCGGGGGGGCAAGAGACCCAGTACTTC	CASSQVLRLAGGQETQYF
.	TRBV4-2	TRBJ1-5	TRBD1	TGTGCCAGCAGCCAAGATGGCGACAGGGTTAATCAGCCCCAGCATTTT	CASSQDGDRVNQPQHF
.	TRBV2	TRBJ1-3	.	TGTGCCAGCAGTGTGGCCAGGGCTGGAAACACCATATATTTT	CASSVARAGNTIYF
.	TRBV7-9	TRBJ2-2	.	TGTGCCAGCAGCCTCTGGACAGCGAACACCGGGGAGCTGTTTTTT	CASSLWTANTGELFF
few	TRBV2	TRBJ2-5	.	TGTGCCAGCGGGCCCCAGGGTCACTCAGAGACCCAGTACTTC	CASGPQGHSETQYF
.	TRBV30	TRBJ1-6	.	TGTGCCTGGAGTGTAGCCGGGAATTCACCCCTCCACTTT	CAWSVAGNSPLHF
.	TRBV30	TRBJ2-7	.	TGTGCCTGGAGTGTCGGCTACGAGCAGTACTTC	CAWSVGYEQYF
.	TRBV11-2	TRBJ2-5	TRBD1	TGTGCCAGCAGCTTAGATTTACAGGGGACGCGGACCCAGTACTTC	CASSLDLQGTRTQYF
once	TRBV28	TRBJ1-4	.	TGTGCCAGCAAAGGAGTTTGGGGCACACCTAATGAAAAACTGTTTTTT	CASKGVWGTPNEKLFF
few	TRBV5-4	TRBJ2-3	TRBD2	TGTGCCAGCAGCACTAGCGGCACAGATACGCAGTATTTT	CASSTSGTDTQYF
once	TRBV30	TRBJ2-7	.	TGTGCCTGGAGTGTACAGTTGGACTACGAGCAGTACTTC	CAWSVQLDYEQYF
.	TRBV18	TRBJ1-4	TRBD1	TGTGCCAGCTCACCACCGGACAGGGGGCGAGAAAAACTGTTTTTT	CASSPPDRGREKLFF
.	TRBV15	TRBJ1-5	.	TGTGCCACCAGCAGAGATACTTCGGTGATCGGGTCACGTCAGCCCCAGCATTTT	CATSRDTSVIGSRQPQHF